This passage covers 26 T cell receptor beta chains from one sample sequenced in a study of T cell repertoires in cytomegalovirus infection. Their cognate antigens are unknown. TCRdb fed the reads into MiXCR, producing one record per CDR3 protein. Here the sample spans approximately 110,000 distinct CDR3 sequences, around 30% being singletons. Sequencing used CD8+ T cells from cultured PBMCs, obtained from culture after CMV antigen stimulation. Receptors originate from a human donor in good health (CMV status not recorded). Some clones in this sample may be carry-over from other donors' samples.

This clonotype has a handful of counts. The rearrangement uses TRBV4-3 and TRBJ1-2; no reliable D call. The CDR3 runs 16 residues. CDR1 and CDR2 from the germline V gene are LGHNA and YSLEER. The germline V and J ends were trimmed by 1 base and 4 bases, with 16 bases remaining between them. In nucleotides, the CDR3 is TGCGCCAGCAGCCAAGTTCGTACCGGTCTCGGCTATGGCTACACCTTC. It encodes CASSQVRTGLGYGYTF.

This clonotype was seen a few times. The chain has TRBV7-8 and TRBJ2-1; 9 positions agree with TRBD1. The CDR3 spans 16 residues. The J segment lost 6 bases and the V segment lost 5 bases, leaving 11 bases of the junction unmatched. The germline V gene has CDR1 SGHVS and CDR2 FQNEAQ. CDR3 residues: CASSAPGTGPSNEQFF. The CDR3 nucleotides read TGTGCCAGCAGCGCCCCCGGGACAGGGCCCTCCAATGAGCAGTTCTTC.

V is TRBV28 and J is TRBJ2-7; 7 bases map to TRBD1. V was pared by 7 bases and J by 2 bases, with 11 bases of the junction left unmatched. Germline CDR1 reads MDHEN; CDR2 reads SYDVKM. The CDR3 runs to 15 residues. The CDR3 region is CASTRPDRVPYEQYF. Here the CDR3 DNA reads TGTGCCAGCACCCGGCCCGACAGGGTACCCTACGAGCAGTACTTC.

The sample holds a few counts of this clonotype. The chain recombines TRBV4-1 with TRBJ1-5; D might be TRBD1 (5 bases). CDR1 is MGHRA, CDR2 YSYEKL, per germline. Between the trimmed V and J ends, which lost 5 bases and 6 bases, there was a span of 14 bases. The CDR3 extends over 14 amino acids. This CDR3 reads CASSSYRGSQPQHF. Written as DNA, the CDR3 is TGCGCCAGCAGCTCATACCGGGGGAGTCAGCCCCAGCATTTT.

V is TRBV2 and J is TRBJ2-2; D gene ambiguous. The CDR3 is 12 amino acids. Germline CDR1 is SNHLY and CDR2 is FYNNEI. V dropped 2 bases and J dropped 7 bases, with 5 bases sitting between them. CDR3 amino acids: CASSEPYGELFF. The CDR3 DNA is TGTGCCAGCAGTGAACCTTACGGGGAGCTGTTTTTT.

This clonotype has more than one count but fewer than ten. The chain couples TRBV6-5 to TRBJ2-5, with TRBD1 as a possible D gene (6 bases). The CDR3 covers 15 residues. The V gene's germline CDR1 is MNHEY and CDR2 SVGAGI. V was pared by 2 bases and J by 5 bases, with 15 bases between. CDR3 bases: TGTGCCAGCAGTTACGACAGGACCCAGCCGGAGACCCAGTACTTC. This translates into CASSYDRTQPETQYF.

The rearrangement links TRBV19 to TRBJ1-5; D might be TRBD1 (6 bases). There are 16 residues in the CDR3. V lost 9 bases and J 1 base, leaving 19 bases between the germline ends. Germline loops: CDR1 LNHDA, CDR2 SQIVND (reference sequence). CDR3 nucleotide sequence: TGTGCCAGAACAAAGTCAGGGGTCGGGAGCAATCAGCCCCAGCATTTT. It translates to CARTKSGVGSNQPQHF. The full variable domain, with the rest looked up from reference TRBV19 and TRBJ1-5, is DGGITQSPKYLFRKEGQNVTLSCEQNLNHDAMYWYRQDPGQGLRLIYYSQIVNDFQKGDIAEGYSVSREKKESFPLTVTSAQKNPTAFYLCARTKSGVGSNQPQHFGDGTRLSIL.

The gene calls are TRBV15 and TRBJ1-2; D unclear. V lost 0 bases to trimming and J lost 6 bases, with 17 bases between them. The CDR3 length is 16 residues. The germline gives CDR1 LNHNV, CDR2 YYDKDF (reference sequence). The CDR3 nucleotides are TGTGCCACCAGCAGAGATCGAACTGGACGGCCGGATGGCTACACCTTC. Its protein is CATSRDRTGRPDGYTF.

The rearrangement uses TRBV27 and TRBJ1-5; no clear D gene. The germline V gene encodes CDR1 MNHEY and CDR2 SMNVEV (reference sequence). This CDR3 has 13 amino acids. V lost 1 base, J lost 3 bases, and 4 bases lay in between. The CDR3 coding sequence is TGTGCCAGCAGTTTATGGAACAATCAGCCCCAGCATTTT. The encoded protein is CASSLWNNQPQHF.

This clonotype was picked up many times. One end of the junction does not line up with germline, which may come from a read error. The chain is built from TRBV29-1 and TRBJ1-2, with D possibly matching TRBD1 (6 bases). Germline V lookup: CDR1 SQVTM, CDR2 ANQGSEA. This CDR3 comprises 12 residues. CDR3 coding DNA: TGCAGCGCTGAAACAGGGTACTATGGCTACACCTTC. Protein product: CSAETGYYGYTF.

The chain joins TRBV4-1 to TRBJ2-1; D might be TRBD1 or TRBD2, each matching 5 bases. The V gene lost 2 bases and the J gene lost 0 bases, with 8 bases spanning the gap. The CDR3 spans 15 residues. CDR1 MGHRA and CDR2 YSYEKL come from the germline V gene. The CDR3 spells CASSQWGSSYNEQFF. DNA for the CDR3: TGCGCCAGCAGCCAATGGGGGAGCTCCTACAATGAGCAGTTCTTC.

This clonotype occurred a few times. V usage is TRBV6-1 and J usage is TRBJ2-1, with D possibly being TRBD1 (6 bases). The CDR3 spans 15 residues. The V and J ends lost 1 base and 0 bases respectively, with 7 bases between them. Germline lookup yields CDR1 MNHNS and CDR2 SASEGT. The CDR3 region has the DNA TGTGCCAGCAGTGAAGACAGGGTCTCCTACAATGAGCAGTTCTTC. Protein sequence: CASSEDRVSYNEQFF.

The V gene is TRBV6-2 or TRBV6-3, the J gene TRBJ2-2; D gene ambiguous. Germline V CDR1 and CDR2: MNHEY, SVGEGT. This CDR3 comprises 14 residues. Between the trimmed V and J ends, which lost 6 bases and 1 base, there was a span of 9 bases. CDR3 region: CASSMGGNTGELFF. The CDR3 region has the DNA TGTGCCAGCAGCATGGGTGGGAACACCGGGGAGCTGTTTTTT.

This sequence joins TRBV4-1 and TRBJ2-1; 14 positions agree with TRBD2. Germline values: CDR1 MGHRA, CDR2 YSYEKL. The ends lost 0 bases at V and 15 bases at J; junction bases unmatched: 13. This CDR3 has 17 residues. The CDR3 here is CASSQEGTSGGPYEGFF. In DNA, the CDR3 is TGCGCCAGCAGCCAAGAAGGGACTAGCGGGGGTCCTTACGAAGGGTTCTTC.

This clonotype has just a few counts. This CDR3 is CASSQDPQGLNTEAFF. The CDR3 DNA is TGCGCCAGCAGCCAAGACCCGCAGGGGTTGAACACTGAAGCTTTCTTT. The chain combines TRBV4-3 with TRBJ1-1; D might be TRBD1 (6 bases). Trimming took 0 bases from V and 0 from J, leaving 11 bases between them. The germline gives CDR1 LGHNA, CDR2 YSLEER. The CDR3 is 16 amino acids.

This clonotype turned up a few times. CDR3 coding DNA: TGTGCCAGCAGCTTACGCGTAGGGGGGGCGAATAATTCACCCCTCCACTTT. Its protein is CASSLRVGGANNSPLHF. The chain uses TRBV13 and TRBJ1-6, with D tentatively TRBD1 (6 bases). This CDR3 comprises 17 residues. In germline, CDR1 is PRHDT, CDR2 FYEKMQ (reference sequence). Trimming took off 2 bases at V and 5 bases at J, with 16 bases between the two ends.

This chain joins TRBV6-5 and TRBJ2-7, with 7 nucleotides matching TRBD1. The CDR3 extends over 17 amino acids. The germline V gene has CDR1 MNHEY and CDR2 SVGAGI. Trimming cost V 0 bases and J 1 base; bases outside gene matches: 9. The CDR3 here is CASSYSSSTGDSYEQYF. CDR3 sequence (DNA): TGTGCCAGCAGTTACTCGAGCTCTACAGGGGATTCCTACGAGCAGTACTTC.

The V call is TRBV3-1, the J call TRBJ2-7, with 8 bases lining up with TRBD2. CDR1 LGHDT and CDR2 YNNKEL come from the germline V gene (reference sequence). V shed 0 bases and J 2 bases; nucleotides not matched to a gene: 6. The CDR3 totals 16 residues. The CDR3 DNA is TGTGCCAGCAGCCAAGAAGGAACTAGCGGCACCTACGAGCAGTACTTC. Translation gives CASSQEGTSGTYEQYF.

The CDR3 DNA reads as TGCGCCAGCAGCCAAGAAGGTGGATTTACAACTAATGAAAAACTGTTTTTT. Translating it yields CASSQEGGFTTNEKLFF. The chain joins TRBV4-1 to TRBJ1-4, with D hard to call. V dropped 0 bases and J dropped 0 bases, with 11 bases sitting between them. CDR3 length equals 17 residues. Germline assignment: CDR1 MGHRA and CDR2 YSYEKL.

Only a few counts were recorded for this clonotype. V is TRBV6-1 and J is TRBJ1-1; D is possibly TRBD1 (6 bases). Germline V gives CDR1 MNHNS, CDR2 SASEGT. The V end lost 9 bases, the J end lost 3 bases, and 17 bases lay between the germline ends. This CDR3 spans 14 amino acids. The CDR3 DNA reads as TGTGCCAGTTTTGGGAACAGGGCGGACACTGAAGCTTTCTTT. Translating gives CASFGNRADTEAFF.

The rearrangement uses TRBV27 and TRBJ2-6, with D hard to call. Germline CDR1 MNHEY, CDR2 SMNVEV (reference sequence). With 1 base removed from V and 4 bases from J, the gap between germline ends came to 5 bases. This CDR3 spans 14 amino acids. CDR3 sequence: CASSLYAGANVLTF. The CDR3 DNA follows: TGTGCCAGCAGTTTATATGCCGGGGCCAACGTCCTGACTTTC. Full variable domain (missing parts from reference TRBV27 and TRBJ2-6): EAQVTQNPRYLITVTGKKLTVTCSQNMNHEYMSWYRQDPGLGLRQIYYSMNVEVTDKGDVPEGYKVSRKEKRNFPLILESPSPNQTSLYFCASSLYAGANVLTFGAGSRLTVL.

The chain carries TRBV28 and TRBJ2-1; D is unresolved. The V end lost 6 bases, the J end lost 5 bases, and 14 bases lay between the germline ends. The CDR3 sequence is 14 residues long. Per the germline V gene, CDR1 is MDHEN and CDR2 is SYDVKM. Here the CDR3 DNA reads TGTGCCAGCAGCTACCACCTACAAAACAATGAGCAGTTCTTC. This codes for CASSYHLQNNEQFF.

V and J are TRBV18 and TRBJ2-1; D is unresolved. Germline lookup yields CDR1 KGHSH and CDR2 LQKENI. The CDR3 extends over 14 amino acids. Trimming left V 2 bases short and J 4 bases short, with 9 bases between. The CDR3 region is CASSPGQTYNEQFF. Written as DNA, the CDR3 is TGTGCCAGCTCACCAGGGCAAACATACAATGAGCAGTTCTTC.

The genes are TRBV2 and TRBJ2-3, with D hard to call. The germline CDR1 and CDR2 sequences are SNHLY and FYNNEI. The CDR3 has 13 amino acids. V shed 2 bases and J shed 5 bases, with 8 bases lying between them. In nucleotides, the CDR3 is TGTGCCAGCAGTGAATGGCCGAGAGATACGCAGTATTTT. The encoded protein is CASSEWPRDTQYF.

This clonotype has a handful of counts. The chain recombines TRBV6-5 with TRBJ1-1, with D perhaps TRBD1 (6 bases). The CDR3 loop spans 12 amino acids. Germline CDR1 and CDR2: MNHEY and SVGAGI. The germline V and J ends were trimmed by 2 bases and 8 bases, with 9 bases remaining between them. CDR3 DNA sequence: TGTGCCAGCAGTTACGCGGGACAAGAAGCTTTCTTT. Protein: CASSYAGQEAFF.

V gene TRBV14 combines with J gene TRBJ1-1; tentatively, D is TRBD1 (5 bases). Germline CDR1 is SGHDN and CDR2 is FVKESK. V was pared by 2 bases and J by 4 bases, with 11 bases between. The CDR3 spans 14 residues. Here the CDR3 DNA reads TGTGCCAGCAGCCAATTACAGGAGGGCACTGAAGCTTTCTTT. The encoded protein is CASSQLQEGTEAFF.